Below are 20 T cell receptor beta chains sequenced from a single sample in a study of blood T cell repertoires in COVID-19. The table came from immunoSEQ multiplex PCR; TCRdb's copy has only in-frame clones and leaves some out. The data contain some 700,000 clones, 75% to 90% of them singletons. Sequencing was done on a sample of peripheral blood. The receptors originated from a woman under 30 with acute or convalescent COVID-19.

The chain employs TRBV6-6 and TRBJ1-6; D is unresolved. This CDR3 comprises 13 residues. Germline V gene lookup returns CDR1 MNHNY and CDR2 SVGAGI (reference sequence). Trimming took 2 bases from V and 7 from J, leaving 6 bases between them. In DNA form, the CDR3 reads TGTGCCAGCAGTTACACGGTAAATTCACCCCTCCACTTT. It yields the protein CASSYTVNSPLHF.

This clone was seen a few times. The CDR3 is CASSLGAGQGQFF. Here the CDR3 DNA reads TGTGCCAGCAGTTTAGGTGCGGGACAGGGTCAGTTCTTC. This chain connects TRBV12-3 or TRBV12-4 to TRBJ2-1; 9 positions match TRBD1. The CDR3 length is 13 residues. Trimming at V came to 1 base and at J to 13 bases, leaving 5 bases not matched to a gene.

The CDR3 is CASSESVSWGYTF. Here the CDR3 DNA reads TGTGCCAGCAGTGAATCGGTTTCTTGGGGCTACACCTTC. The rearrangement joins TRBV2 to TRBJ1-2, with D unclear. CDR3 length equals 13 residues. The ends were cut back, 2 bases at V and 8 bases at J, with 12 bases in the middle. Germline lookup yields CDR1 SNHLY and CDR2 FYNNEI. The full variable domain, completed using reference TRBV2 and TRBJ1-2, is EPEVTQTPSHQVTQMGQEVILRCVPISNHLYFYWYRQILGQKVEFLVSFYNNEISEKSEIFDDQFSVERPDGSNFTLKIRSTKLEDSAMYFCASSESVSWGYTFGSGTRLTVV.

CDR3 loop: CASTLQGLTNEKLFF. DNA of the CDR3: TGTGCCAGCACCCTTCAGGGTTTAACTAATGAAAAACTGTTTTTT. This sequence joins TRBV2 and TRBJ1-4; maybe TRBD1 (5 bases). The ends were cut back, 7 bases at V and 1 base at J, with 13 bases in the middle. The CDR3 is made up of 15 amino acids. Germline assignment: CDR1 SNHLY and CDR2 FYNNEI.

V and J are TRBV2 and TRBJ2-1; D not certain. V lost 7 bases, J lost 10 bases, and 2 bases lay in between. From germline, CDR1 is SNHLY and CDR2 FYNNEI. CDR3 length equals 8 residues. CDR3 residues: CASTEQFF. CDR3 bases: TGTGCCAGCACGGAGCAGTTCTTC.

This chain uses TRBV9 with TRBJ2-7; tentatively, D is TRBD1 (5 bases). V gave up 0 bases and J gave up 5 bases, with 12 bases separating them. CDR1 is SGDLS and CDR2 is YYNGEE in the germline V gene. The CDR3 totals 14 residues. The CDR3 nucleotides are TGTGCCAGCAGCGTAGCTACGATAGGGGACGAGCAGTACTTC. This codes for CASSVATIGDEQYF.

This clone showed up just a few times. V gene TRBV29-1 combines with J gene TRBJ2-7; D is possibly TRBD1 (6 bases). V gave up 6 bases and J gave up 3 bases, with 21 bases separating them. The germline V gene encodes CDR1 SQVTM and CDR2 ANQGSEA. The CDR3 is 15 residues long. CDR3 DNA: TGCAGCGTGTATACAGGGAACGAGGGCTACTACGAGCAGTACTTC. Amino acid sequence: CSVYTGNEGYYEQYF.

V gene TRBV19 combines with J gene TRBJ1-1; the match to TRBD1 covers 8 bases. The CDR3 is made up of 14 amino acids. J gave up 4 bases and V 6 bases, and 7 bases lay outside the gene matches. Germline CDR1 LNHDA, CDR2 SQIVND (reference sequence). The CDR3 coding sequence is TGTGCCAGTAGCCTTGACAGGGGTAGCACTGAAGCTTTCTTT. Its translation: CASSLDRGSTEAFF.

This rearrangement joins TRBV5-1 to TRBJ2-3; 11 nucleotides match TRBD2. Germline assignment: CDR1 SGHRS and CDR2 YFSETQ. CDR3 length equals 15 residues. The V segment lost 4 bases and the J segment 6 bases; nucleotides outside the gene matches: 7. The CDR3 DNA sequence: TGCGCCAGCAGCCCCCGGGCTAGCGGGGGGGATACGCAGTATTTT. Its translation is CASSPRASGGDTQYF.

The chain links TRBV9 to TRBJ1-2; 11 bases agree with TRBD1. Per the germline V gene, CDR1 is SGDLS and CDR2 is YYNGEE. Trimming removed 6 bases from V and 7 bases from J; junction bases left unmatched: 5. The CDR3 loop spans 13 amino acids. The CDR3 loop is CASTPGTGGGYTF. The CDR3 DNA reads TGTGCCAGCACCCCAGGGACAGGGGGTGGCTACACCTTC.

CDR3 region: CASSPGQYNSPLHF. CDR3 coding DNA: TGCGCCAGCAGCCCCGGACAGTATAATTCACCCCTCCACTTT. The rearrangement joins TRBV4-1 to TRBJ1-6, with TRBD1 as a possible D gene (6 bases). V lost 4 bases to trimming and J lost 4 bases, with 8 bases between them. The germline CDR1 and CDR2 sequences are MGHRA and YSYEKL. The CDR3 sequence is 14 residues long.

The CDR3 region is CASSHDQQTGSNTEAFF. In DNA form, the CDR3 reads TGCGCCAGCAGCCACGATCAGCAGACAGGGTCGAACACTGAAGCTTTCTTT. This chain joins TRBV4-1 and TRBJ1-1; 7 bases are a match to TRBD1. Trimming took 3 bases from V and 1 from J; bases not matched to a gene: 11. The CDR3 is made up of 17 amino acids. Per the germline V gene, CDR1 is MGHRA and CDR2 is YSYEKL.

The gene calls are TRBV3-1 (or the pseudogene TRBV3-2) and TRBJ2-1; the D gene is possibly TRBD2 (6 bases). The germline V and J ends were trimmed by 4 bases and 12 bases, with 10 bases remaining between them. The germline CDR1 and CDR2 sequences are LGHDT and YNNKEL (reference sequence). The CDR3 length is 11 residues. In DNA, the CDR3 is TGTGCCAGCAGCCCGGGGGTGCGGCAGTTCTTC. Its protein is CASSPGVRQFF.

The DNA for the CDR3 is TGTGCCAGTAGTATAGACCGGACTACTAAGATGGAGCAGTTCTTC. It is translated as CASSIDRTTKMEQFF. This sequence joins TRBV19 and TRBJ2-1; D may be TRBD2 (6 bases). This CDR3 spans 15 amino acids. From germline, CDR1 is LNHDA and CDR2 SQIVND (reference sequence). With 0 bases removed from V and 10 bases from J, the gap between germline ends came to 16 bases.

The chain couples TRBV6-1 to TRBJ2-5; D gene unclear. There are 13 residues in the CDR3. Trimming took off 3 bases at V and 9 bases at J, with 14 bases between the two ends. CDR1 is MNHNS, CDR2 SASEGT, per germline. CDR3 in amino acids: CASSDGASLPQYF. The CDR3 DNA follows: TGTGCCAGCAGTGATGGAGCTAGTTTGCCCCAGTACTTC.

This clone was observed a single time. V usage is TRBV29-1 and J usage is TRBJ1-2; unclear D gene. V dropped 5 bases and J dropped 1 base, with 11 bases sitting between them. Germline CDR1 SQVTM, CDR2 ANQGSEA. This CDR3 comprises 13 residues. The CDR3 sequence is CSVPEVVNYGYTF. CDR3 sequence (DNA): TGCAGCGTTCCAGAGGTGGTTAACTATGGCTACACCTTC.

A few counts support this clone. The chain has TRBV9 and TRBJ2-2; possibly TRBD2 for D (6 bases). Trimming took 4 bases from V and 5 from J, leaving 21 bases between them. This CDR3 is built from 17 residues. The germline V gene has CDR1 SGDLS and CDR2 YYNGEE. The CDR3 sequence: CASSSPLEGRGTGELFF. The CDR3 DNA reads TGTGCCAGCAGCTCTCCTCTGGAAGGGCGGGGAACCGGGGAGCTGTTTTTT.

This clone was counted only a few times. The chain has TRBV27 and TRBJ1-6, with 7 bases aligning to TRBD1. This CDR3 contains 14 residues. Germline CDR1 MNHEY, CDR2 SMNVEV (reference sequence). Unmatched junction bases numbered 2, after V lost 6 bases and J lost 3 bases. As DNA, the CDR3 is TGTGCCAGCAGCAGACAGGGCTATAATTCACCCCTCCACTTT. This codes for CASSRQGYNSPLHF.

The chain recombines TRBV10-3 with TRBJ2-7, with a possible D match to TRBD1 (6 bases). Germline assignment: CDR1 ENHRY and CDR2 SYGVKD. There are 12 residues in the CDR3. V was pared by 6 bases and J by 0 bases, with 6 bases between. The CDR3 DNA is TGTGCCATCAGGGACAGCTCCTACGAGCAGTACTTC. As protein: CAIRDSSYEQYF.

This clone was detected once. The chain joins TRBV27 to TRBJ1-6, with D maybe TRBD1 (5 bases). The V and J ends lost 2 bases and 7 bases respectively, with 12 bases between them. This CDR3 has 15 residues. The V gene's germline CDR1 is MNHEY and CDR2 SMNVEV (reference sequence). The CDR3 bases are TGTGCCAGCAGTTTAATGGGACTCGTGAATTCACCCCTCCACTTT. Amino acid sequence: CASSLMGLVNSPLHF.